These T cell receptor beta chains were read from a single sample in a study of blood T cell repertoires in COVID-19. Clones were read by immunoSEQ multiplex PCR, and TCRdb kept only the in-frame ones, dropping some. The sample has some 200,000 clones; roughly 85% are singletons. Sequencing was done on a sample of peripheral blood. These receptors were taken from a woman in her 70s with COVID-19, enrolled during active disease. The CDR3 runs from the conserved cysteine through the conserved F or W. Fields, in order: CDR3 DNA, CDR3 protein, clone size, V gene, D gene, J gene. A D gene is named only where the DNA matches it firmly. Clone size, where shown, is once, few, many, or a class for clones that have expanded.

CDR3nt: TGTGCCAGCAGTTCCAGGGGTAAGAATGAGCAGTTCTTC
CDR3aa: CASSSRGKNEQFF
abundance: .
v_gene: TRBV6-2/TRBV6-3
d_gene: .
j_gene: TRBJ2-1

CDR3nt: TGTGCCAGCAGCTTTAGCGTCGGGACTCCGGGCTACGAGCAGTACTTC
CDR3aa: CASSFSVGTPGYEQYF
abundance: few
v_gene: TRBV7-8
d_gene: .
j_gene: TRBJ2-7

CDR3nt: TGCGCCAGCAGCTTGGCCGAGGCGGGACAGGGGGCGCGGGATACGCAGTATTTT
CDR3aa: CASSLAEAGQGARDTQYF
abundance: .
v_gene: TRBV5-1
d_gene: TRBD1
j_gene: TRBJ2-3

CDR3nt: TGTGCCAGCAGCGTAGGCCGGGGGAACTATGGCTACACCTTC
CDR3aa: CASSVGRGNYGYTF
abundance: .
v_gene: TRBV9
d_gene: .
j_gene: TRBJ1-2

CDR3nt: TGCGCCAGCAGCTTCCGACAGTTTTCCTCCTACAATGAGCAGTTCTTC
CDR3aa: CASSFRQFSSYNEQFF
abundance: .
v_gene: TRBV5-1
d_gene: .
j_gene: TRBJ2-1

CDR3nt: TGTGCCAGCAGTTTTGGCCTTGGACAGGGGCGAGAGACCCAGTACTTC
CDR3aa: CASSFGLGQGRETQYF
abundance: .
v_gene: TRBV6-2/TRBV6-3
d_gene: TRBD1
j_gene: TRBJ2-5

CDR3nt: TGTGCCAGCAGTCCCCTCTGGACAGGGATCGGCTACACCTTC
CDR3aa: CASSPLWTGIGYTF
abundance: .
v_gene: TRBV6-5
d_gene: TRBD1
j_gene: TRBJ1-2

CDR3nt: TGTGCCATCAGTGCGGCCGGGACAGGGAGGTTGCGGCAGCCCCAGCATTTT
CDR3aa: CAISAAGTGRLRQPQHF
abundance: once
v_gene: TRBV10-3
d_gene: TRBD1
j_gene: TRBJ1-5

CDR3nt: TGTGCCAGCAGCCGAAGACTCGGGACAGGCCAATCCTACAATGAGCAGTTCTTC
CDR3aa: CASSRRLGTGQSYNEQFF
abundance: .
v_gene: TRBV11-3
d_gene: TRBD1
j_gene: TRBJ2-1

CDR3nt: TGTGCCAGTACGGGGACACCAGACTCCGGAAACACCATATATTTT
CDR3aa: CASTGTPDSGNTIYF
abundance: few
v_gene: TRBV19
d_gene: .
j_gene: TRBJ1-3

CDR3nt: TGTGCCAGCAGCTTCGGGGAGGACACTGAAGCTTTCTTT
CDR3aa: CASSFGEDTEAFF
abundance: .
v_gene: TRBV7-2
d_gene: .
j_gene: TRBJ1-1

CDR3nt: TGTGCCAGCAGCCCACGGACAGGGAGACCCGGGGAGCTGTTTTTT
CDR3aa: CASSPRTGRPGELFF
abundance: .
v_gene: TRBV7-2
d_gene: TRBD1
j_gene: TRBJ2-2

CDR3nt: TGTGCCAGCAGTGTGTCAGGGGTCAATGAGCAGTTCTTC
CDR3aa: CASSVSGVNEQFF
abundance: .
v_gene: TRBV6-4
d_gene: .
j_gene: TRBJ2-1

CDR3nt: TGTGCCAGTGCCCCTAGCGGGGGGGTAGATACGCAGTATTTT
CDR3aa: CASAPSGGVDTQYF
abundance: .
v_gene: TRBV19
d_gene: TRBD2
j_gene: TRBJ2-3

CDR3nt: TGTGCCAGCAGCGCGTTAAACACAGATACGCAGTATTTT
CDR3aa: CASSALNTDTQYF
abundance: .
v_gene: TRBV7-2
d_gene: .
j_gene: TRBJ2-3

CDR3nt: TGTGCCAGCAGCCCTACAGGTCGGGTTCGGAGGCGGGAGCAGTATTTT
CDR3aa: CASSPTGRVRRREQYF
abundance: .
v_gene: TRBV5-4
d_gene: .
j_gene: TRBJ2-3

CDR3nt: TGTGCCAGCAGCCAGGGCCCCGGGACACTTTACGAGCAGTACTTC
CDR3aa: CASSQGPGTLYEQYF
abundance: once
v_gene: TRBV3-1/TRBV3-2
d_gene: .
j_gene: TRBJ2-7

CDR3nt: TGTGCCATCAGTAAGGACAGGGTCTCCTACGAGCAGTACTTC
CDR3aa: CAISKDRVSYEQYF
abundance: .
v_gene: TRBV10-3
d_gene: TRBD1
j_gene: TRBJ2-7

CDR3nt: TGCGCCAGCAGCCAAACAGCGGGAGGACCCTACGAGCAGTACTTC
CDR3aa: CASSQTAGGPYEQYF
abundance: few
v_gene: TRBV4-3
d_gene: TRBD2
j_gene: TRBJ2-7

CDR3nt: TGTGCCAGCAGCTCTCGTAGGGAGGGGGGAAGAGAGACCCAGTACTTC
CDR3aa: CASSSRREGGRETQYF
abundance: .
v_gene: TRBV11-2
d_gene: .
j_gene: TRBJ2-5

CDR3nt: TGTGCCAGCAGCCTCACTTTTAGGCTGGGACAGCAAAATGAAAAACTGTTTTTT
CDR3aa: CASSLTFRLGQQNEKLFF
abundance: few
v_gene: TRBV27
d_gene: TRBD1
j_gene: TRBJ1-4

CDR3nt: TGCGCCAGCAGCCAGGCGACTAGCGGGAGGACCTACGAGCAGTACTTC
CDR3aa: CASSQATSGRTYEQYF
abundance: .
v_gene: TRBV4-3
d_gene: TRBD2
j_gene: TRBJ2-7

CDR3nt: TGTGCCATCAGTGAGTCTGGCGGCGGCTACGAGCAGTACTTC
CDR3aa: CAISESGGGYEQYF
abundance: .
v_gene: TRBV10-3
d_gene: .
j_gene: TRBJ2-7

CDR3nt: TGTGCCAGCAGCCAACTTAATCAGCCCCAGCATTTT
CDR3aa: CASSQLNQPQHF
abundance: .
v_gene: TRBV3-1/TRBV3-2
d_gene: .
j_gene: TRBJ1-5

CDR3nt: TGTGCCAGCAGCTTAAGACAGGGACCCTACGAGCAGTACTTC
CDR3aa: CASSLRQGPYEQYF
abundance: .
v_gene: TRBV7-2
d_gene: TRBD1
j_gene: TRBJ2-7

CDR3nt: TGTGCCAGCAGCTTATTTCCAGGACAGTCCTACGAGCAGTACTTC
CDR3aa: CASSLFPGQSYEQYF
abundance: .
v_gene: TRBV7-9
d_gene: .
j_gene: TRBJ2-7

CDR3nt: TGTGCCAGCAGCGGAACTAGCGGAACCTACGAGCAGTACTTC
CDR3aa: CASSGTSGTYEQYF
abundance: .
v_gene: TRBV9
d_gene: TRBD2
j_gene: TRBJ2-7

CDR3nt: TGTGCCAGCAGCTCCGGCAGGGCCCTAACTGAAGCTTTCTTT
CDR3aa: CASSSGRALTEAFF
abundance: .
v_gene: TRBV5-4
d_gene: .
j_gene: TRBJ1-1

CDR3nt: TGTGCCACCAGTGATTTTTCTAACACTGAAGCTTTCTTT
CDR3aa: CATSDFSNTEAFF
abundance: .
v_gene: TRBV24-1
d_gene: .
j_gene: TRBJ1-1

CDR3nt: TGTGCCAGCAGACCGTTGTCGGGGGAGGTCTATGGCTACACCTTC
CDR3aa: CASRPLSGEVYGYTF
abundance: .
v_gene: TRBV6-6
d_gene: .
j_gene: TRBJ1-2

CDR3nt: TGTGCCAGCAGTGAAGCCCAGCGGGGGGGCCGTCGTACGCAGTATTTT
CDR3aa: CASSEAQRGGRRTQYF
abundance: .
v_gene: TRBV2
d_gene: TRBD2
j_gene: TRBJ2-3

CDR3nt: TGTGCCAGCAGCTTTTTGGGCCCAATGAACACTGAAGCTTTCTTT
CDR3aa: CASSFLGPMNTEAFF
abundance: .
v_gene: TRBV7-3
d_gene: .
j_gene: TRBJ1-1

CDR3nt: TGTGCCAGCAGTGTACACCGGGTTGGGAGCAATCAGCCCCAGCATTTT
CDR3aa: CASSVHRVGSNQPQHF
abundance: .
v_gene: TRBV2
d_gene: .
j_gene: TRBJ1-5

CDR3nt: TGTGCCAGCAGTGACAGGGTGAATTCACCCCTCCACTTT
CDR3aa: CASSDRVNSPLHF
abundance: .
v_gene: TRBV6-1
d_gene: .
j_gene: TRBJ1-6

CDR3nt: TGTGCCAGCAGCTCACTCAGGTCCGGTAATCAGCCCCAGCATTTT
CDR3aa: CASSSLRSGNQPQHF
abundance: .
v_gene: TRBV5-6
d_gene: .
j_gene: TRBJ1-5

CDR3nt: TGTGCCAGTAGACTCCATCCGACTAGCGGGAACTTGGAGCAGTTCTTC
CDR3aa: CASRLHPTSGNLEQFF
abundance: .
v_gene: TRBV19
d_gene: TRBD2
j_gene: TRBJ2-1

CDR3nt: TGTGCCAGCAGCCCAGGACAGGGCTCCTACAATGAGCAGTTCTTC
CDR3aa: CASSPGQGSYNEQFF
abundance: .
v_gene: TRBV7-9
d_gene: TRBD1
j_gene: TRBJ2-1

CDR3nt: TGTGCCACCAGCAGCAAACAGGGAGCTATTAACTATGGCTACACCTTC
CDR3aa: CATSSKQGAINYGYTF
abundance: .
v_gene: TRBV15
d_gene: .
j_gene: TRBJ1-2

CDR3nt: TGTGCCTGGAAGGACAGGAGTCTGAGCAATCAGCCCCAGCATTTT
CDR3aa: CAWKDRSLSNQPQHF
abundance: .
v_gene: TRBV30
d_gene: TRBD1
j_gene: TRBJ1-5

CDR3nt: TGTGCCAGCAGCTTGGCGGGGGGTCCAGATACGCAGTATTTT
CDR3aa: CASSLAGGPDTQYF
abundance: .
v_gene: TRBV5-4
d_gene: TRBD2
j_gene: TRBJ2-3

CDR3nt: TGTGCCAGCAGCTTAAATTTCGGGGGTTACCTACCTAGATACAATGAGCAGTTCTTC
CDR3aa: CASSLNFGGYLPRYNEQFF
abundance: .
v_gene: TRBV7-2
d_gene: .
j_gene: TRBJ2-1

CDR3nt: TGTGCCAGCAGCTTAGACCCGGGACAGGGCAATCAGCCCCAGCATTTT
CDR3aa: CASSLDPGQGNQPQHF
abundance: .
v_gene: TRBV11-2
d_gene: TRBD1
j_gene: TRBJ1-5

CDR3nt: TGTGCCATCAGCGAGACAGTTAGGGGCTACACCTTC
CDR3aa: CAISETVRGYTF
abundance: many
v_gene: TRBV10-3
d_gene: .
j_gene: TRBJ1-2

CDR3nt: TGCAGCGCCCAAACAGGGGGCAGTACCGGGGAGCTGTTTTTT
CDR3aa: CSAQTGGSTGELFF
abundance: .
v_gene: TRBV29-1
d_gene: TRBD1
j_gene: TRBJ2-2

CDR3nt: TGTGCCAGCAGCTTAGGAGGACAGGGGCGCGGAGAGACCCAGTACTTC
CDR3aa: CASSLGGQGRGETQYF
abundance: .
v_gene: TRBV7-2
d_gene: TRBD1
j_gene: TRBJ2-5

CDR3nt: TGTGCCAGCAGCCGAACAGGGGCAAATCCCTACGAGCAGTACTTC
CDR3aa: CASSRTGANPYEQYF
abundance: .
v_gene: TRBV9
d_gene: TRBD1
j_gene: TRBJ2-7

CDR3nt: TGTGCCAGCAGCCCGAGGGCCAGCGGAGGTGAGCAGTTCTTC
CDR3aa: CASSPRASGGEQFF
abundance: .
v_gene: TRBV11-3
d_gene: .
j_gene: TRBJ2-1

CDR3nt: TGTGCCAGCAGTTTTACCAGGGTAGGGACTGAAGCTTTCTTT
CDR3aa: CASSFTRVGTEAFF
abundance: many
v_gene: TRBV27
d_gene: .
j_gene: TRBJ1-1